This T cell receptor beta chain originates from a study of T cells after yellow fever vaccination. To note about this clonotype: Its antigen is not known.

V was pared by 4 bases and J by 6 bases, with 11 bases between. CDR3 length equals 12 residues. CDR1 and CDR2 (germline): SGHNT, YYREEE (reference sequence). Points from the study as a whole: Overall, a small share of clonotypes was seen in both CD4 and CD8 compartments.

Each CDR3 protein is one row after TCRdb ran MiXCR on the 5' RACE reads. The sample lists some 300,000 distinct CDR3 sequences; around 8.6% were seen once. The chain has TRBV5-4 and TRBJ2-7; a weak D match, TRBD1 (6 bases). This sample comprised CD4+ T cells sorted from PBMCs, obtained 5 days after the yellow fever booster vaccination. The clonotype originates from a young man who received the YFV17D yellow fever vaccine. The CDR3: CASSRTDSEQYF. CDR3 coding DNA: TGTGCCAGCAGCAGGACAGATTCCGAGCAGTACTTC.